These 3 T cell receptor beta chains were sequenced from one sample in a study of blood T cell repertoires in COVID-19. Repertoires were generated with immunoSEQ multiplex PCR, while TCRdb's copy carries only in-frame clones and drops some. Altogether over 200,000 clones are present, around 88% being singletons, with the ten largest covering under 9.5%. What was sequenced was PBMCs or T cells enriched from blood (not recorded which). These receptors were obtained from a man in his forties or fifties who had recovered from COVID-19.

This chain links TRBV28 with TRBJ1-2; TRBD1 is a possible D gene (5 bases). Germline V gene sequence: CDR1 MDHEN, CDR2 SYDVKM. The length of the CDR3 is 14 residues. V was trimmed by 5 bases and J by 4 bases, leaving 14 bases between them. CDR3 nucleotides: TGTGCCAGCAGTAGGGTTATGGGGGGCTATGGCTACACCTTC. As protein: CASSRVMGGYGYTF.

The chain couples TRBV4-3 to TRBJ2-1; a weak D match, TRBD1 (5 bases). CDR3 length: 13 residues. CDR1 LGHNA and CDR2 YSLEER come from the germline V gene. V was cut by 3 bases and J by 10 bases, with 13 bases left in between. CDR3 amino acids: CASSQGKGLEQFF. Written as DNA, the CDR3 is TGCGCCAGCAGCCAGGGCAAGGGGCTGGAGCAGTTCTTC.

This rearrangement joins TRBV19 to TRBJ1-5; D is ambiguous. Germline V gives CDR1 LNHDA, CDR2 SQIVND (reference sequence). The CDR3 length is 15 residues. The V and J ends lost 7 bases and 2 bases respectively, with 15 bases between them. The CDR3 DNA reads as TGTGCCAGTAAGTTGCAACCGTCAGGCAATCAGCCCCAGCATTTT. It codes for CASKLQPSGNQPQHF.